The rows below give T cell receptor beta chains drawn from one sample of a study of control samples from healthy donors and cancer patients. Generated by immunoSEQ multiplex PCR, the TCRdb table keeps only in-frame clones and is missing some. Here the sample spans about 89,000 clones, roughly 86% being singletons. Sequencing was done on a sample of blood. The receptors here all came from a man aged 25-45 years in good health. CDR3s include the opening cysteine and the closing phenylalanine or tryptophan. The D gene is left open where the match is weak. A row's size may be missing; if present it is once, few, many or a size class.

d_gene: NA
v_gene: TRBV24-1
abundance: NA
j_gene: TRBJ1-4
CDR3nt: TGTGCCACCAGTGATCCCACCAATGAAAAACTGTTTTTT
CDR3aa: CATSDPTNEKLFF

d_gene: TRBD2
v_gene: TRBV7-9
abundance: NA
j_gene: TRBJ2-1
CDR3nt: TGTGCCAGCAGCTTTCCTACTAGCGGGGGGGCCAATGAGCAGTTCTTC
CDR3aa: CASSFPTSGGANEQFF

d_gene: TRBD1
v_gene: TRBV7-2
abundance: NA
j_gene: TRBJ2-5
CDR3nt: TGTGCCAGCAGCTCGGACAGGGGGCAAGACCAGTACTTC
CDR3aa: CASSSDRGQDQYF

d_gene: NA
v_gene: TRBV24-1
abundance: NA
j_gene: TRBJ1-1
CDR3nt: TGTGCCACCAGGGACCAAAGGAACACTGAAGCTTTCTTT
CDR3aa: CATRDQRNTEAFF

d_gene: NA
v_gene: TRBV6-1
abundance: few
j_gene: TRBJ1-2
CDR3nt: TGTGCCAGCAGTGAAGGAGTCTATGGCTACACCTTC
CDR3aa: CASSEGVYGYTF

d_gene: TRBD2
v_gene: TRBV2
abundance: NA
j_gene: TRBJ2-3
CDR3nt: TGTGCCGCGGGGGTGGGGCGAGATACGCAGTATTTT
CDR3aa: CAAGVGRDTQYF

d_gene: NA
v_gene: TRBV18
abundance: once
j_gene: TRBJ2-7
CDR3nt: TGTGCCAGCTCACCACCGGAGGGCTCCTACGAGCAGTACTTC
CDR3aa: CASSPPEGSYEQYF

d_gene: NA
v_gene: TRBV5-6
abundance: NA
j_gene: TRBJ1-2
CDR3nt: TGTGCCAGCAGCCGTCGCGGAGTCGGCTATGGCTACACCTTC
CDR3aa: CASSRRGVGYGYTF

d_gene: NA
v_gene: TRBV5-1
abundance: NA
j_gene: TRBJ1-1
CDR3nt: TGCGCCAGCAGCTTTGCACAGGGTCGGTCTTATGAAGCTTTCTTT
CDR3aa: CASSFAQGRSYEAFF

d_gene: NA
v_gene: TRBV4-1
abundance: NA
j_gene: TRBJ1-2
CDR3nt: TGCGCCAGCAGCCAAGTTTACGGAGCTAACTATGGCTACACCTTC
CDR3aa: CASSQVYGANYGYTF

d_gene: NA
v_gene: TRBV3-1/TRBV3-2
abundance: NA
j_gene: TRBJ2-1
CDR3nt: TGTGCCAGCAGCCAGCTAGAGGGTCTATCCTACAATGAGCAGTTCTTC
CDR3aa: CASSQLEGLSYNEQFF

d_gene: NA
v_gene: TRBV6-5
abundance: NA
j_gene: TRBJ1-5
CDR3nt: TGTGCCAGCAGTTACCTACCGGGGCCCAATCAGCCCCAGCATTTT
CDR3aa: CASSYLPGPNQPQHF

d_gene: NA
v_gene: TRBV6-2/TRBV6-3
abundance: NA
j_gene: TRBJ2-3
CDR3nt: TGTGCCAGCAGTTACTCGAAAGATACGCAGTATTTT
CDR3aa: CASSYSKDTQYF

d_gene: TRBD1
v_gene: TRBV6-1
abundance: NA
j_gene: TRBJ2-6
CDR3nt: TGTGCCAGCAGTGAGGGACAGGGGGCTTGGGGGGCCAACGTCCTGACTTTC
CDR3aa: CASSEGQGAWGANVLTF

d_gene: TRBD1
v_gene: TRBV18
abundance: NA
j_gene: TRBJ2-7
CDR3nt: TGTGCCAGCTCAGGGGGACAGGGGACTCTCGAGCAGTACTTC
CDR3aa: CASSGGQGTLEQYF

d_gene: NA
v_gene: TRBV27
abundance: NA
j_gene: TRBJ2-5
CDR3nt: TGTGCCAGCAGCCGAGGGGGGGGAGAGACCCAGTACTTC
CDR3aa: CASSRGGGETQYF

d_gene: NA
v_gene: TRBV11-2
abundance: NA
j_gene: TRBJ2-5
CDR3nt: TGTGCCAGCAGCTTAGTTACAGGGAGGCCGGAGACCCAGTACTTC
CDR3aa: CASSLVTGRPETQYF

d_gene: NA
v_gene: TRBV7-9
abundance: NA
j_gene: TRBJ2-7
CDR3nt: TGTGCCAGTCAGGGATCCTACGAGCAGTACTTC
CDR3aa: CASQGSYEQYF

d_gene: NA
v_gene: TRBV6-5
abundance: NA
j_gene: TRBJ1-3
CDR3nt: TGTGCCAGCAGTTACTCGATAAAGATATCTGGAAACACCATATATTTT
CDR3aa: CASSYSIKISGNTIYF

d_gene: TRBD1
v_gene: TRBV29-1
abundance: NA
j_gene: TRBJ1-3
CDR3nt: TGCAGCGTTACGACAGGGACCTCTGGAAACACCATATATTTT
CDR3aa: CSVTTGTSGNTIYF

d_gene: TRBD1
v_gene: TRBV27
abundance: NA
j_gene: TRBJ2-2
CDR3nt: TGTGCCAGCAGTTCCTCCGGGACAGGGGGCCCCGGGGAGCTGTTTTTT
CDR3aa: CASSSSGTGGPGELFF

d_gene: NA
v_gene: TRBV7-2
abundance: NA
j_gene: TRBJ1-1
CDR3nt: TGTGCCAGCAGCGCCTGGACTTTTACTTACACTGAAGCTTTCTTT
CDR3aa: CASSAWTFTYTEAFF

d_gene: TRBD2
v_gene: TRBV10-1
abundance: once
j_gene: TRBJ2-1
CDR3nt: TGCGCCAGCAGTGAACTAGCGGGGGGCTACAATGAGCAGTTCTTC
CDR3aa: CASSELAGGYNEQFF

d_gene: TRBD1
v_gene: TRBV29-1
abundance: NA
j_gene: TRBJ1-1
CDR3nt: TGCAGCGTTGAAGGGACAGGGGCAAGAGAAGCTTTCTTT
CDR3aa: CSVEGTGAREAFF

d_gene: NA
v_gene: TRBV19
abundance: NA
j_gene: TRBJ2-1
CDR3nt: TGTGCCAGTAGTCCGAGGGGGTACAATGAGCAGTTCTTC
CDR3aa: CASSPRGYNEQFF

d_gene: NA
v_gene: TRBV4-2
abundance: NA
j_gene: TRBJ2-7
CDR3nt: TGTGCCAGCAGCCAAGGAGGTCCCGCCTACGAGCAGTGCTTC
CDR3aa: CASSQGGPAYEQCF

d_gene: TRBD2
v_gene: TRBV3-1/TRBV3-2
abundance: NA
j_gene: TRBJ2-3
CDR3nt: TGTGCCAGCAGTCACGGACTAGCGGGGCTTCGTGCGCAGTATTTT
CDR3aa: CASSHGLAGLRAQYF

d_gene: NA
v_gene: TRBV7-9
abundance: NA
j_gene: TRBJ1-3
CDR3nt: TGTGCCAGCAGCCAGCAACAAGGCTCTGGAAACACCATATATTTT
CDR3aa: CASSQQQGSGNTIYF

d_gene: TRBD1
v_gene: TRBV4-1
abundance: NA
j_gene: TRBJ1-2
CDR3nt: TGCGCCAGCAGCCGCAGAGCGGGAACAGGGGGCGATGTCTATGGCTACACCTTC
CDR3aa: CASSRRAGTGGDVYGYTF

d_gene: NA
v_gene: TRBV6-5
abundance: once
j_gene: TRBJ2-7
CDR3nt: TGTGCCAGCAGTCCCTCCTTAGGGAACTCCTACGAGCAGTACTTC
CDR3aa: CASSPSLGNSYEQYF

d_gene: NA
v_gene: TRBV2
abundance: NA
j_gene: TRBJ1-1
CDR3nt: TGTGCCTCACAGCTTCCGAACACTGAAGCTTTCTTT
CDR3aa: CASQLPNTEAFF

d_gene: NA
v_gene: TRBV6-5
abundance: few
j_gene: TRBJ1-1
CDR3nt: TGTGCCAGCAGCTCTGGAGGTGAGTTAGATGAAGCTTTCTTT
CDR3aa: CASSSGGELDEAFF

d_gene: NA
v_gene: TRBV27
abundance: NA
j_gene: TRBJ2-5
CDR3nt: TGTGCCAGCAGTTTTGGGGTTTTGGAGACCCAGTACTTC
CDR3aa: CASSFGVLETQYF

d_gene: NA
v_gene: TRBV30
abundance: NA
j_gene: TRBJ2-1
CDR3nt: TGTGCCTGGAGTGGCGGGACAGCAAATGAGCAGTTCTTC
CDR3aa: CAWSGGTANEQFF

d_gene: TRBD1
v_gene: TRBV29-1
abundance: NA
j_gene: TRBJ2-7
CDR3nt: TGCAGCGGGGGACAGGGGTACTCCTACGAGCAGTACTTC
CDR3aa: CSGGQGYSYEQYF

d_gene: NA
v_gene: TRBV7-9
abundance: NA
j_gene: TRBJ1-3
CDR3nt: TGTGCCAGCAGCTTTATAGGAACTGGAAACACCATATATTTT
CDR3aa: CASSFIGTGNTIYF

d_gene: NA
v_gene: TRBV5-5
abundance: NA
j_gene: TRBJ1-6
CDR3nt: TGTGCCAGCAGCTTGCAGGGGATTAATTCACCCCTCCACTTT
CDR3aa: CASSLQGINSPLHF